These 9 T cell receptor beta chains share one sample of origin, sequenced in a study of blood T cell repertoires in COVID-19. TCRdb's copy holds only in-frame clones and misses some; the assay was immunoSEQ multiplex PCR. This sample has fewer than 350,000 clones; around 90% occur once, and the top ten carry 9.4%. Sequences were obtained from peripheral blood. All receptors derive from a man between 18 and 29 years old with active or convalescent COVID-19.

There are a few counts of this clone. The CDR3 DNA reads TGTGCCAGTAGTATGGGACACCTCCAGCATTTT. Translating it yields CASSMGHLQHF. V and J are TRBV19 and TRBJ1-5, with a tentative D call TRBD1 (6 bases). Between the trimmed V and J ends, which lost 3 bases and 12 bases, there was a span of 9 bases. Germline CDR1 LNHDA, CDR2 SQIVND (reference sequence). The CDR3 loop spans 11 amino acids.

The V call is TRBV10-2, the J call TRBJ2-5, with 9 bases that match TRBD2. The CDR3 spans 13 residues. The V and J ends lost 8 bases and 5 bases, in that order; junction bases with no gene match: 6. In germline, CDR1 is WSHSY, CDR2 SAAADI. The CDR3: CASFSGGSETQYF. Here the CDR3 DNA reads TGCGCCAGCTTTAGCGGGGGCTCTGAGACCCAGTACTTC.

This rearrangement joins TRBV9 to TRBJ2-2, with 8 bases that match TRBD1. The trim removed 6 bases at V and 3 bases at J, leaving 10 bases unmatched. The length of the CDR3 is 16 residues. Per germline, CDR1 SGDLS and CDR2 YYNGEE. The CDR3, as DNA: TGTGCCAGCACGTCCCAACCAGGGGGCGACACCGGGGAGCTGTTTTTT. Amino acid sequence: CASTSQPGGDTGELFF.

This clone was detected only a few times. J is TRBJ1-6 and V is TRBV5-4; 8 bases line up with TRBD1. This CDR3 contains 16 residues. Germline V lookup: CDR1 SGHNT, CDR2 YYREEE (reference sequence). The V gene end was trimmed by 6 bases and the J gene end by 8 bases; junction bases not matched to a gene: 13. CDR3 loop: CASNRLTGDGDSPLHF. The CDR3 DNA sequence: TGTGCCAGCAACAGGTTGACAGGGGATGGGGATTCACCCCTCCACTTT. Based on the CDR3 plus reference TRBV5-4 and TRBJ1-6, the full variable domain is ETGVTQSPTHLIKTRGQQVTLRCSSQSGHNTVSWYQQALGQGPQFIFQYYREEENGRGNFPPRFSGLQFPNYSSELNVNALELDDSALYLCASNRLTGDGDSPLHFGNGTRLTVT.

The CDR3 DNA follows: TGTGCCAGCAGCGCCGGGGTATCGCGGCAGTACTTC. Translation: CASSAGVSRQYF. V and J are TRBV14 and TRBJ2-7; tentative D call: TRBD2 (5 bases). The V and J ends lost 5 bases and 9 bases respectively, with 14 bases between them. The CDR3 runs 12 residues. The germline V gene encodes CDR1 SGHDN and CDR2 FVKESK.

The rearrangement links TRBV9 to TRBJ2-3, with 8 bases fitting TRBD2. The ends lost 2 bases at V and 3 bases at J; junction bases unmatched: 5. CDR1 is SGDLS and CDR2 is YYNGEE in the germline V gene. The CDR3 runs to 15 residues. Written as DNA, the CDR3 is TGTGCCAGCAGCGTGTGGGGCGGGGGGACAGATACGCAGTATTTT. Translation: CASSVWGGGTDTQYF.

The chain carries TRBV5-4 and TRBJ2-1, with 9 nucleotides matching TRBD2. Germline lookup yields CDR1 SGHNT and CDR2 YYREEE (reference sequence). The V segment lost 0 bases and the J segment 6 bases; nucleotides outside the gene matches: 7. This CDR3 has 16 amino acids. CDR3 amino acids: CASSLVWRGGPNEQFF. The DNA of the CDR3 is TGTGCCAGCAGCTTGGTCTGGCGGGGGGGCCCCAATGAGCAGTTCTTC.

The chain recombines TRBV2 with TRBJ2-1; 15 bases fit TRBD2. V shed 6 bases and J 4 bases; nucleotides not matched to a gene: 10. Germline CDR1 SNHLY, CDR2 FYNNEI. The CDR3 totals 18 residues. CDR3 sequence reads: CASRTGTSGGTRYNEQFF. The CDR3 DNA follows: TGTGCCAGCAGGACAGGGACTAGCGGGGGGACACGATACAATGAGCAGTTCTTC.

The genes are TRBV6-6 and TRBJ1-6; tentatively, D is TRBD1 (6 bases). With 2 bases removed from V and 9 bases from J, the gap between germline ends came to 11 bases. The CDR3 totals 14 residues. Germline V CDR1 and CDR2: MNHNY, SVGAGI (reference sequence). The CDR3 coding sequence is TGTGCCAGCAGTTACAGGGGGGGTAGTTCACCCCTCCACTTT. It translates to CASSYRGGSSPLHF.